This T cell receptor (beta chain) was captured in a study of blood T cell repertoires in COVID-19. About the research overall: Samples representing acute and convalescent COVID-19 were sourced from the United States, Italy and Spain. T cells, B-cell-depleted T cells, or PBMCs supplied cDNA or gDNA.

Authors' data handling: Estimates of nucleated cell counts were drawn from the amplification of reference gene primers. Libraries were prepared by immunoSEQ multiplex PCR; TCRdb keeps only in-frame clonotypes and omits some of them. From that table come the V and J calls and clone size; the DNA was used to work out D and trimming. The sample includes about 46,000 clones, around 85% of them seen just once. V lost 0 bases, J lost 3 bases, and 8 bases lay in between. The CDR3 runs 14 residues. Per the germline V gene, CDR1 is SGHAT and CDR2 is FQNNGV. The rearrangement links TRBV11-2 to TRBJ1-2, with D possibly TRBD1 on 6 matching bases. Sequenced material: peripheral blood. This TCR derives from a human donor in a cohort sampled during active COVID-19. The donor label of this sample is uncertain. In nucleotides, the CDR3 is TGTGCCAGCAGCTTAGAGAGGACAGACTATGGCTACACCTTC. It is translated as CASSLERTDYGYTF.